This T cell receptor beta chain appears in the sequencing data of a study of blood T cell repertoires in COVID-19. The method was immunoSEQ multiplex PCR; TCRdb's version includes in-frame clones alone and lacks a portion of them. Here the sample spans approximately 430,000 clones, about nine tenths being singletons. With 6 bases removed from V and 4 bases from J, the gap between germline ends came to 13 bases. The CDR3 has 14 residues. CDR1 is MNHEY, CDR2 SMNVEV, per germline (reference sequence). This TCR was recovered from a woman aged 25 to 39 with active or convalescent COVID-19. V gene TRBV27 combines with J gene TRBJ2-1, with D perhaps TRBD2 (6 bases). Specimen: peripheral blood. CDR3 DNA: TGTGCCAGCAGCTCATCGCGGGGTTACAATGAGCAGTTCTTC. The encoded protein is CASSSSRGYNEQFF.